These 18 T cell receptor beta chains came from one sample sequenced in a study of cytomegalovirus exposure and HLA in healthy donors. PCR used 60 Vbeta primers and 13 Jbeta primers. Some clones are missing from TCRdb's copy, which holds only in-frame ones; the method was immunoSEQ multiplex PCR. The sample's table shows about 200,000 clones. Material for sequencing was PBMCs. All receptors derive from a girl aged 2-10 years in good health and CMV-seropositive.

In DNA, the CDR3 is TGTGCCAGCAGAACAGGGGTCGGTGGGGCCAACGTCCTGACTTTC. It encodes CASRTGVGGANVLTF. The chain links TRBV6-1 to TRBJ2-6, with 7 positions matching TRBD1. With V trimmed by 6 bases and J by 3 bases, 5 bases remained unmatched. Germline V CDR1 and CDR2: MNHNS, SASEGT. This CDR3 spans 15 amino acids.

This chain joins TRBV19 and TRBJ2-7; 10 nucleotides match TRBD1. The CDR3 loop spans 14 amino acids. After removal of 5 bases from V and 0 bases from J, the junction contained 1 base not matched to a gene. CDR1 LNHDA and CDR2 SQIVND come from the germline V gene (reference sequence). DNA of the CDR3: TGTGCCAGTAGTGGGACAGGGGTCTCCTACGAGCAGTACTTC. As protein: CASSGTGVSYEQYF.

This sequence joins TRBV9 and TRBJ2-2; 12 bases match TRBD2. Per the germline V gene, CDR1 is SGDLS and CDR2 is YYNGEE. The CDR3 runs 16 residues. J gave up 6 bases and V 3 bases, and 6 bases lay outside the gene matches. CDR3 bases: TGTGCCAGCAGCGCCCCTAGCGGGAGGGGTTCCGGGGAGCTGTTTTTT. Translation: CASSAPSGRGSGELFF. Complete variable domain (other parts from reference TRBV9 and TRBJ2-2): DSGVTQTPKHLITATGQRVTLRCSPRSGDLSVYWYQQSLDQGLQFLIQYYNGEERAKGNILERFSAQQFPDLHSELNLSSLELGDSALYFCASSAPSGRGSGELFFGEGSRLTVL.

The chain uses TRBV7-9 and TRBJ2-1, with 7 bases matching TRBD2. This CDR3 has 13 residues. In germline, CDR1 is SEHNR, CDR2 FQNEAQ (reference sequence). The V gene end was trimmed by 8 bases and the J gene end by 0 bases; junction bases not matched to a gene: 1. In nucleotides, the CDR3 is TGTGCCAGCCTAGCGGCCTCCTACAATGAGCAGTTCTTC. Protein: CASLAASYNEQFF.

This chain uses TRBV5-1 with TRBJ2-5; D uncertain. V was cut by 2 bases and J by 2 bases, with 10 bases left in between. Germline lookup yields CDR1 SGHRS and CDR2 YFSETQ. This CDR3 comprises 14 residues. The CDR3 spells CASSFKTLQETQYF. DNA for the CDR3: TGCGCCAGCAGCTTTAAGACACTTCAAGAGACCCAGTACTTC.

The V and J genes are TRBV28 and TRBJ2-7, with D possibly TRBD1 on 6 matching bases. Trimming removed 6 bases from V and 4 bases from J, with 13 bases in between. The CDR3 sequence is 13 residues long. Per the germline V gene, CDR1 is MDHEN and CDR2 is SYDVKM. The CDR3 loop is CASSSGTLYEQYF. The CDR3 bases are TGTGCCAGCAGCTCCGGGACACTTTACGAGCAGTACTTC.

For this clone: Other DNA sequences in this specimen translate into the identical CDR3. CDR3 coding DNA: TGCAGTGCTAGGGGGGGGTACGAGCAGTACTTC. Encoded protein: CSARGGYEQYF. The genes are TRBV20-1 and TRBJ2-7; TRBD2 agrees at 7 bases. J gave up 4 bases and V 3 bases, and 0 bases lay outside the gene matches. Germline V gives CDR1 DFQATT, CDR2 SNEGSKA (reference sequence). There are 11 residues in the CDR3.

In nucleotides, the CDR3 is TGTGCCAGCTCACTGACTAGCGGGGTATCTGGGGCCAACGTCCTGACTTTC. This translates into CASSLTSGVSGANVLTF. The V call is TRBV18, the J call TRBJ2-6; 11 bases are a match to TRBD2. V shed 4 bases, J shed 1 base, and the junction held 3 bases outside the gene matches. In germline, CDR1 is KGHSH, CDR2 LQKENI. There are 17 residues in the CDR3.

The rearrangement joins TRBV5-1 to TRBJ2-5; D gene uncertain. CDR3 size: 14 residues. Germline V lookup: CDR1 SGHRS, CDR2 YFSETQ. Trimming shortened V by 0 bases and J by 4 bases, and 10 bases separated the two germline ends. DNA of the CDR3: TGCGCCAGCAGCTTGGTGCTAGATAGAGAGACCCAGTACTTC. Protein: CASSLVLDRETQYF.

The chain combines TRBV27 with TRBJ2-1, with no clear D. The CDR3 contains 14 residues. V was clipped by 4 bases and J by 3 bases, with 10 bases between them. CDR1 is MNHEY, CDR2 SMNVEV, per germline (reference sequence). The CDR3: CASSSHRDYNEQFF. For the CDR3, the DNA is TGTGCCAGCAGTTCCCACAGAGACTACAATGAGCAGTTCTTC.

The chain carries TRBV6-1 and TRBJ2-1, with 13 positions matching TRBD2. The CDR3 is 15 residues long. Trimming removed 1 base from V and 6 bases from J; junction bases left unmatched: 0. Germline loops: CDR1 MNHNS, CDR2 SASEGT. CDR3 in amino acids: CASSEGTSGSNEQFF. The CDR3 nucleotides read TGTGCCAGCAGTGAAGGGACTAGCGGGAGCAATGAGCAGTTCTTC.

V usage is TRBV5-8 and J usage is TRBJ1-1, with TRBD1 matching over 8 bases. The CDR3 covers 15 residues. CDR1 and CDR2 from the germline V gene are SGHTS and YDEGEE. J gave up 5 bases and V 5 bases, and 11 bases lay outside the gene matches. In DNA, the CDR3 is TGTGCCAGCAGTACGCAGGGGGCGAAAATGACTGAAGCTTTCTTT. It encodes CASSTQGAKMTEAFF.

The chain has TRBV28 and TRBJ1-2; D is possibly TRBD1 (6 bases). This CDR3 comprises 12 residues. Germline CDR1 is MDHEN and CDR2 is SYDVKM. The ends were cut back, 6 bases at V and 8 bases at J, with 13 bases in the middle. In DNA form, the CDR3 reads TGTGCCAGCAGAGACCTCGACAGGGGCTACACCTTC. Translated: CASRDLDRGYTF.

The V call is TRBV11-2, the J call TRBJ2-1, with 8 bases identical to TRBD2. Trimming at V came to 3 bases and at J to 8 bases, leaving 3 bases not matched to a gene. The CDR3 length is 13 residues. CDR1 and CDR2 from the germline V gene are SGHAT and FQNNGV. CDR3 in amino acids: CASSFSAGDEQFF. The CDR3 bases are TGTGCCAGCAGCTTTTCAGCGGGAGATGAGCAGTTCTTC.

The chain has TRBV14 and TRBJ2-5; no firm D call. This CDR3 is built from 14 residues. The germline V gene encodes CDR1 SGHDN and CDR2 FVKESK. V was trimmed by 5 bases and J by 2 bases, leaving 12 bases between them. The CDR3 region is CASSSRLSQETQYF. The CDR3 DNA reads TGTGCCAGCAGCTCACGACTGTCACAAGAGACCCAGTACTTC.

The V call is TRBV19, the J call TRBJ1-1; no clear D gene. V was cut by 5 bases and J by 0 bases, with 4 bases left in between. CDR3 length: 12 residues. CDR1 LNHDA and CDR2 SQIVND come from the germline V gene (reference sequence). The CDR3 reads CASSYLNTEAFF. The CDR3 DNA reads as TGTGCCAGTAGTTATCTGAACACTGAAGCTTTCTTT.

The CDR3 DNA reads TGTGCCATCAGTGAGTCTCGGACAGGAGGACAGCCCCAGCATTTT. Protein product: CAISESRTGGQPQHF. This chain uses TRBV10-3 with TRBJ1-5, with 7 bases fitting TRBD1. The V segment lost 0 bases and the J segment 7 bases; nucleotides outside the gene matches: 6. The germline CDR1 and CDR2 sequences are ENHRY and SYGVKD. The CDR3 has 15 amino acids.

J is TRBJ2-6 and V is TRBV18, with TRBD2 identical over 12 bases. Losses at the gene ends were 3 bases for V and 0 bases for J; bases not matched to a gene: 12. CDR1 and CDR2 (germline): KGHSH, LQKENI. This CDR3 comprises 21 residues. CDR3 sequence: CASSPLGPGTSGFSGANVLTF. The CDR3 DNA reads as TGTGCCAGCTCACCTCTAGGTCCCGGGACTAGCGGGTTCTCTGGGGCCAACGTCCTGACTTTC.